These 27 T cell receptor beta chains came from one sample sequenced in a study of T-cell reconstitution after alpha-beta-depleted transplantation in children. The TCRbeta library incorporated unique molecular identifiers. TCRdb re-called the PCR reads through MiXCR, storing one row per CDR3 protein. The data hold a few hundred thousand distinct CDR3 sequences, with about 9.3% observed a single time. Sequenced here: PBMCs from the stem cell graft donor, sampled from the stem cell graft. The receptors were sampled from a human donor who donated a stem cell graft to a child with acute lymphoblastic leukemia.

This clonotype was found a few times. The chain joins TRBV5-1 to TRBJ2-2; tentatively, D is TRBD1 or TRBD2 (6 bases each). Trimming pared 3 bases from V and 7 bases from J, leaving 10 bases between. Looked up from germline, CDR1 is SGHRS and CDR2 is YFSETQ. This CDR3 has 13 residues. The CDR3 DNA sequence: TGCGCCAGCAGCTCCCGGGGGCACGGGGAGCTGTTTTTT. Its protein product is CASSSRGHGELFF. Supplemented by reference TRBV5-1 and TRBJ2-2, the full variable domain reads KAGVTQTPRYLIKTRGQQVTLSCSPISGHRSVSWYQQTPGQGLQFLFEYFSETQRNKGNFPGRFSGRQFSNSRSEMNVSTLELGDSALYLCASSSRGHGELFFGEGSRLTVL.

This clonotype occurred a few times. The rearrangement uses TRBV25-1 and TRBJ1-4; 9 nucleotides agree with TRBD1. CDR3 length: 14 residues. Trimming at V came to 6 bases and at J to 5 bases, leaving 4 bases not matched to a gene. Germline loops: CDR1 MGHDK, CDR2 SYGVNS. The CDR3 loop reads CASRAGTGNEKLFF. The CDR3 bases are TGTGCCAGCAGGGCCGGGACAGGGAATGAAAAACTGTTTTTT.

The CDR3 DNA reads as TGCGCCAGCAGCCTACCGGGACAGGGGGCAGGGGAAAAACTGTTTTTT. Translating gives CASSLPGQGAGEKLFF. The chain recombines TRBV4-1 with TRBJ1-4, with 12 bases matching TRBD1. The V gene end was trimmed by 4 bases and the J gene end by 8 bases; junction bases not matched to a gene: 8. CDR1 is MGHRA and CDR2 is YSYEKL in the germline V gene. The CDR3 length is 16 residues.

This clonotype was picked up many times. The chain carries TRBV27 and TRBJ2-5; D perhaps matches TRBD1 (6 bases). The germline V gene encodes CDR1 MNHEY and CDR2 SMNVEV (reference sequence). V was pared by 5 bases and J by 3 bases, with 10 bases between. This CDR3 region has 13 residues. The CDR3, as DNA: TGTGCCAGCAGTGGGGCAGGGGAAGAGACCCAGTACTTC. Encoded protein: CASSGAGEETQYF.

The table lists this clonotype with a few counts. V gene TRBV5-1 combines with J gene TRBJ1-2; 7 bases fit TRBD1. The CDR3 spans 14 residues. Germline V gene sequence: CDR1 SGHRS, CDR2 YFSETQ. V gave up 0 bases and J gave up 3 bases; unmatched junction bases: 2. Here the CDR3 DNA reads TGCGCCAGCAGCTTGGCCGGGACAGACTATGGCTACACCTTC. This sequence encodes CASSLAGTDYGYTF.

This clonotype was picked up a small number of times. The chain employs TRBV9 and TRBJ2-5; a possible D gene is TRBD1 (6 bases). The CDR3 is made up of 15 amino acids. CDR1 is SGDLS, CDR2 YYNGEE, per germline. Trimming removed 3 bases at V and 4 bases at J, with 16 bases between. This chain's CDR3 is CASSGPLQGRETQYF. The DNA for the CDR3 is TGTGCCAGCAGCGGACCCCTACAGGGTAGAGAGACCCAGTACTTC.

This clonotype was seen a handful of times. The chain is built from TRBV20-1 and TRBJ2-7; TRBD2 might be the D (5 bases). Germline lookup yields CDR1 DFQATT and CDR2 SNEGSKA (reference sequence). Trimming cost V 7 bases and J 2 bases, with 12 bases left between them. This CDR3 is built from 12 residues. The CDR3 sequence is CSGGGGPYEQYF. CDR3 coding DNA: TGCAGTGGCGGAGGAGGACCCTACGAGCAGTACTTC.

V is TRBV6-2 or TRBV6-3 and J is TRBJ2-5; 10 bases agree with TRBD2. CDR1 is MNHEY, CDR2 SVGEGT, per germline. The CDR3 is made up of 18 amino acids. Trimming cost V 1 base and J 5 bases; bases outside gene matches: 13. CDR3 in amino acids: CASSYYGASGRGEETQYF. CDR3 sequence (DNA): TGTGCCAGCAGTTACTATGGTGCTAGCGGGAGAGGGGAGGAGACCCAGTACTTC.

This clonotype was detected only a few times. The chain combines TRBV9 with TRBJ2-1, with D tentatively TRBD1 or TRBD2 (5 bases each). The CDR3 runs to 14 residues. V was pared by 0 bases and J by 8 bases, with 12 bases between. Germline CDR1 is SGDLS and CDR2 is YYNGEE. Here the CDR3 DNA reads TGTGCCAGCAGCGTAGGGGGCGGGCGCTATGAGCAGTTCTTC. It is translated as CASSVGGGRYEQFF.

The chain's CDR3 is CAWSVRSEQYF. As DNA, the CDR3 is TGTGCCTGGAGTGTAAGGTCCGAGCAGTACTTC. The gene calls are TRBV30 and TRBJ2-7; D remains unclear. Trimming took off 0 bases at V and 6 bases at J, with 6 bases between the two ends. The CDR3 sequence is 11 residues long. Germline CDR1 GTSNPN, CDR2 SVGIG (reference sequence).

The sample holds a few counts of this clonotype. The chain combines TRBV4-3 with TRBJ2-7; D ambiguous. The CDR3 is 16 amino acids. V lost 0 bases and J 3 bases, leaving 15 bases between the germline ends. Germline V gene lookup returns CDR1 LGHNA and CDR2 YSLEER. CDR3: CASSQEPDGRIYEQYF. The CDR3 bases are TGCGCCAGCAGCCAAGAACCGGACGGACGGATCTACGAGCAGTACTTC.

This clonotype was recorded a few times. V is TRBV7-9 and J is TRBJ2-1; D assignment may be TRBD1 or TRBD2 (5 bases each). V was shortened by 4 bases and J by 0 bases, with 13 bases between the two germline ends. CDR3 size: 16 residues. Germline CDR1 SEHNR, CDR2 FQNEAQ (reference sequence). DNA of the CDR3: TGTGCCAGCAGCTCCACCGAGGGGTTCTCCTACAATGAGCAGTTCTTC. It yields the protein CASSSTEGFSYNEQFF.

V is TRBV12-3 or TRBV12-4 and J is TRBJ2-1, with D perhaps TRBD1 or TRBD2 (5 bases each). With 1 base removed from V and 5 bases from J, the gap between germline ends came to 9 bases. The CDR3 extends over 14 amino acids. CDR3: CASSLGSGHNEQFF. The CDR3 region has the DNA TGTGCCAGCAGTTTAGGTTCGGGACACAATGAGCAGTTCTTC.

This clonotype was seen more than once but under ten times. The genes are TRBV6-5 and TRBJ1-1; maybe TRBD1 (5 bases). Germline-derived CDR1 and CDR2 are MNHEY and SVGAGI. V was trimmed by 0 bases and J by 5 bases, leaving 10 bases between them. The CDR3 consists of 14 residues. The CDR3, as DNA: TGTGCCAGCAGTTACTCGAATGAGGGGACTGAAGCTTTCTTT. Translated: CASSYSNEGTEAFF.

This clonotype was detected only a few times. The chain links TRBV7-2 to TRBJ2-1, with unresolved D. Germline assignment: CDR1 SGHTA and CDR2 FQGNSA. The V end lost 10 bases, the J end lost 2 bases, and 15 bases lay between the germline ends. This CDR3 contains 14 residues. The CDR3 region is CATHRLGPYNEQFF. DNA for the CDR3: TGTGCCACCCACCGGCTAGGCCCCTACAATGAGCAGTTCTTC.

A few counts support this clonotype. The rearrangement uses TRBV5-1 and TRBJ2-3; 11 nucleotides align to TRBD2. Germline CDR1 SGHRS, CDR2 YFSETQ. The length of the CDR3 is 16 residues. V shed 0 bases, J shed 7 bases, and the junction held 7 bases outside the gene matches. The CDR3 here is CASSLASGRPTYTQYF. In nucleotides, the CDR3 is TGCGCCAGCAGCTTGGCTAGCGGGAGGCCCACGTATACGCAGTATTTT.

This chain connects TRBV27 to TRBJ2-2, with D maybe TRBD1 (6 bases). The CDR3 extends over 16 amino acids. Germline V CDR1 and CDR2: MNHEY, SMNVEV (reference sequence). The ends were cut back, 4 bases at V and 1 base at J, with 13 bases in the middle. This CDR3 is CASSSQGHLNTGELFF. As DNA, the CDR3 is TGTGCCAGCAGTTCACAGGGTCACTTGAACACCGGGGAGCTGTTTTTT.

The chain employs TRBV4-2 and TRBJ2-3, with D uncertain. V lost 0 bases and J lost 5, with 18 bases in between. CDR1 is LGHNA and CDR2 is YNFKEQ in the germline V gene. The CDR3 loop spans 17 amino acids. The CDR3 coding sequence is TGTGCCAGCAGCCAAGAAAGGATGGGGTTGGTAAAAGATACGCAGTATTTT. Residues: CASSQERMGLVKDTQYF.

The V call is TRBV2, the J call TRBJ2-2; tentatively, D is TRBD2 (6 bases). Germline V gene data show CDR1 as SNHLY and CDR2 as FYNNEI. V lost 8 bases, J lost 5 bases, and 18 bases lay in between. The CDR3 is 15 residues long. The CDR3 bases are TGTGCCAGCGGAGGACCCGGGACTCAAACCGGGGAGCTGTTTTTT. Amino acid sequence: CASGGPGTQTGELFF.

This chain joins TRBV2 and TRBJ1-5; D uncertain. Germline-derived CDR1 and CDR2 are SNHLY and FYNNEI. The V end lost 10 bases, the J end lost 0 bases, and 25 bases lay between the germline ends. This CDR3 is built from 18 residues. The CDR3 reads CAISLRAFGTVSNQPQHF. CDR3 in DNA: TGTGCCATCAGCCTAAGGGCTTTTGGTACAGTTAGCAATCAGCCCCAGCATTTT.

This clonotype was counted a few times. The rearrangement uses TRBV5-1 and TRBJ2-1; D is uncertain. The germline V and J ends were trimmed by 0 bases and 5 bases, with 12 bases remaining between them. The CDR3 extends over 15 amino acids. Germline loops: CDR1 SGHRS, CDR2 YFSETQ. The chain's CDR3 is CASSLVDPWDNEQFF. CDR3 nucleotides: TGCGCCAGCAGCTTGGTGGACCCATGGGACAATGAGCAGTTCTTC.

There are many counts of this clonotype. The chain employs TRBV5-1 and TRBJ2-5, with 7 bases identical to TRBD2. The germline gives CDR1 SGHRS, CDR2 YFSETQ. V shed 0 bases and J 5 bases; nucleotides not matched to a gene: 13. The length of the CDR3 is 17 residues. The CDR3 region is CASSLGLERGQEETQYF. CDR3 nucleotides: TGCGCCAGCAGCTTGGGGCTAGAGCGGGGCCAGGAGGAGACCCAGTACTTC.

The rearrangement joins TRBV5-1 to TRBJ2-2; D not resolved. The V end lost 0 bases, the J end lost 0 bases, and 15 bases lay between the germline ends. The germline gives CDR1 SGHRS, CDR2 YFSETQ. This CDR3 contains 18 residues. The CDR3 DNA reads TGCGCCAGCAGCTTGGAAAGGGCGGCGCCCGCGAACACCGGGGAGCTGTTTTTT. Encoded protein: CASSLERAAPANTGELFF.

The chain links TRBV7-9 to TRBJ1-5, with D perhaps matching TRBD1 (6 bases). The CDR3 covers 16 residues. Deletions cut 5 bases from V and 1 base from J, with 15 bases between. CDR1 is SEHNR, CDR2 FQNEAQ, per germline (reference sequence). CDR3 in DNA: TGTGCCAGCAGCCCTACAGGGCCGGGGAGCAATCAGCCCCAGCATTTT. Translation gives CASSPTGPGSNQPQHF.

This clonotype appeared a few times. The rearrangement uses TRBV27 and TRBJ2-3; 10 bases are shared with TRBD1. CDR3 size: 15 residues. Germline V gene sequence: CDR1 MNHEY, CDR2 SMNVEV (reference sequence). V was clipped by 4 bases and J by 4 bases; unmatched bases: 5. The chain's CDR3 is CASSYDRGPADTQYF. CDR3 coding DNA: TGTGCCAGCAGTTATGACAGGGGGCCCGCAGATACGCAGTATTTT.

This chain uses TRBV7-2 with TRBJ1-1, with D perhaps TRBD1 (6 bases). Trimming pared 3 bases from V and 1 base from J, leaving 15 bases between. CDR3 size: 16 residues. Germline V lookup: CDR1 SGHTA, CDR2 FQGNSA. The CDR3 here is CASSFTLGRGNTEAFF. The CDR3 coding sequence is TGTGCCAGCAGCTTCACACTGGGCAGGGGGAACACTGAAGCTTTCTTT. The full variable domain, completed using reference TRBV7-2 and TRBJ1-1, is GAGVSQSPSNKVTEKGKDVELRCDPISGHTALYWYRQSLGQGLEFLIYFQGNSAPDKSGLPSDRFSAERTGGSVSTLTIQRTQQEDSAVYLCASSFTLGRGNTEAFFGQGTRLTVV.

The sample holds many counts of this clonotype. The V call is TRBV5-6, the J call TRBJ2-5; 11 bases map to TRBD1. The ends lost 4 bases at V and 3 bases at J; junction bases unmatched: 8. There are 16 residues in the CDR3. Germline-derived CDR1 and CDR2 are SGHDT and YYEEEE. The CDR3 sequence: CASSGGQGARKETQYF. CDR3 bases: TGTGCCAGCAGCGGCGGACAGGGGGCGCGGAAAGAGACCCAGTACTTC.